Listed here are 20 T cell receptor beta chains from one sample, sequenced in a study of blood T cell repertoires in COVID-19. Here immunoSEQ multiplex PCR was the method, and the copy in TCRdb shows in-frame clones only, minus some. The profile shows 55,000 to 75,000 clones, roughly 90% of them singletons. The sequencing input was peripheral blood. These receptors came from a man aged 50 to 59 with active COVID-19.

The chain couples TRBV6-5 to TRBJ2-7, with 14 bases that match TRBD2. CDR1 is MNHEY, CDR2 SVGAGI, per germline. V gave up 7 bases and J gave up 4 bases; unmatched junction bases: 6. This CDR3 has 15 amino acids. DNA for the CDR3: TGTGCCAGCACCCGACTAGCGGGGGGGGTTTACGAGCAGTACTTC. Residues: CASTRLAGGVYEQYF.

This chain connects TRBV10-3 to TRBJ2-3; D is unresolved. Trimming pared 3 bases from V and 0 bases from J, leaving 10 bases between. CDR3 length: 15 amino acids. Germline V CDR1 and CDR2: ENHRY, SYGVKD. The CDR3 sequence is CAISDLARSTDTQYF. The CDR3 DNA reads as TGTGCCATCAGTGACTTGGCCCGAAGCACAGATACGCAGTATTTT.

CDR3 sequence (DNA): TGTGCCAGCAGTTACCAGTCTGGCTACAATGAGCAGTTCTTC. This encodes CASSYQSGYNEQFF. This sequence joins TRBV6-2 or TRBV6-3 and TRBJ2-1; no clear D gene. The CDR3 loop spans 14 amino acids. Germline values: CDR1 MNHEY, CDR2 SVGEGT. V lost 2 bases and J 3 bases, leaving 8 bases between the germline ends.

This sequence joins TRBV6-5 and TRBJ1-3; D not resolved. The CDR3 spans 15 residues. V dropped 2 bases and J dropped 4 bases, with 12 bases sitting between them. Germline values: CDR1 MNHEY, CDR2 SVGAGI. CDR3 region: CASSYGGKSGNTIYF. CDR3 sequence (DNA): TGTGCCAGCAGTTACGGAGGGAAATCCGGAAACACCATATATTTT.

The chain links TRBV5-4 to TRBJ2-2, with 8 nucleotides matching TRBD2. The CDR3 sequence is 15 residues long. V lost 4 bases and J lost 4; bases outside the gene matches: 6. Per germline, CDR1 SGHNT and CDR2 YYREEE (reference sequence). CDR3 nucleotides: TGTGCCAGCAGCAAAGGGGCGGGGGGCACCGGGGAGCTGTTTTTT. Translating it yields CASSKGAGGTGELFF.

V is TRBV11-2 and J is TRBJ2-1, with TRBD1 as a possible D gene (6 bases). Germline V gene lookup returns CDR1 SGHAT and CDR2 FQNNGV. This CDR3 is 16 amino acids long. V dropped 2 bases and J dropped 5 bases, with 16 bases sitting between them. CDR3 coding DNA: TGTGCCAGCAGCTTAACGGCTAGACAGGTCCACAATGAGCAGTTCTTC. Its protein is CASSLTARQVHNEQFF.

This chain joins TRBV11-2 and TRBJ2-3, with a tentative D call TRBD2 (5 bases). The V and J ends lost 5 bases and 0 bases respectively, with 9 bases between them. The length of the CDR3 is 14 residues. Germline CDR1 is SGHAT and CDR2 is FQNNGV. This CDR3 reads CASSVGLSTDTQYF. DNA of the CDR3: TGTGCCAGCAGCGTAGGACTCAGCACAGATACGCAGTATTTT. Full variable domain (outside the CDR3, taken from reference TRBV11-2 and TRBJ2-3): EAGVAQSPRYKIIEKRQSVAFWCNPISGHATLYWYQQILGQGPKLLIQFQNNGVVDDSQLPKDRFSAERLKGVDSTLKIQPAKLEDSAVYLCASSVGLSTDTQYFGPGTRLTVL.

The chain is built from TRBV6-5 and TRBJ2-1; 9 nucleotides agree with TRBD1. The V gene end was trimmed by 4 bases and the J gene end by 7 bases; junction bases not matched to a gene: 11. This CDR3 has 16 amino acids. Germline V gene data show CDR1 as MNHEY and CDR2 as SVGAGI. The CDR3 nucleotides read TGTGCCAGCAGTTTACGGACCAGACAGGGGGTGAATGAGCAGTTCTTC. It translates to CASSLRTRQGVNEQFF.

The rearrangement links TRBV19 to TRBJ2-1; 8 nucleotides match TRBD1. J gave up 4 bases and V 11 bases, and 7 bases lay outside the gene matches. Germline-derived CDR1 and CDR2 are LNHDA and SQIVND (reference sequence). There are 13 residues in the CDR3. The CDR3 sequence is CASQGDRYNEQFF. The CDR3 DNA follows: TGTGCCTCACAGGGGGATAGGTACAATGAGCAGTTCTTC.

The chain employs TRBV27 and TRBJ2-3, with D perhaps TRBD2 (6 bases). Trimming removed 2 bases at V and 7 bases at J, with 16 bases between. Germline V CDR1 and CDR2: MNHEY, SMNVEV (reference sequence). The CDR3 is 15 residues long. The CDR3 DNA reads TGTGCCAGCAGTTTAGAATGGGACTTACCATATACGCAGTATTTT. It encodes CASSLEWDLPYTQYF.

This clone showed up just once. This chain's CDR3 is CAWSPGASSGNTIYF. In nucleotides, the CDR3 is TGTGCCTGGAGTCCAGGGGCCTCCTCTGGAAACACCATATATTTT. The chain recombines TRBV30 with TRBJ1-3; D perhaps matches TRBD1 (6 bases). Trimming left V 2 bases short and J 0 bases short, with 11 bases between. CDR3 size: 15 residues. CDR1 and CDR2 (germline): GTSNPN, SVGIG (reference sequence).

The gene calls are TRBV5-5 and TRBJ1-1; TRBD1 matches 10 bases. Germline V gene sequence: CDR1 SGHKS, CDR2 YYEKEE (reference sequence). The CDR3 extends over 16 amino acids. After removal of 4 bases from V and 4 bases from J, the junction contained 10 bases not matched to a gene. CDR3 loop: CASSPASWTGGTEAFF. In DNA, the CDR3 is TGTGCCAGCAGCCCCGCTTCCTGGACAGGGGGCACTGAAGCTTTCTTT.

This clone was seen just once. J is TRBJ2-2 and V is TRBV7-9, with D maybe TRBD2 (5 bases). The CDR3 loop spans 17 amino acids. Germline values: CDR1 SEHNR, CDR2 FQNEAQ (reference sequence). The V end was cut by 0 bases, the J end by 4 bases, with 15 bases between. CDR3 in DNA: TGTGCCAGCAGCTTAGCGATGGGAGTCGGACGCACCGGGGAGCTGTTTTTT. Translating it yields CASSLAMGVGRTGELFF.

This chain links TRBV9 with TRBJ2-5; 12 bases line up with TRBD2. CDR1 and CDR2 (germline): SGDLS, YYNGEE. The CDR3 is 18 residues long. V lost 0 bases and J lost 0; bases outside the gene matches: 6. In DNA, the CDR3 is TGTGCCAGCAGCGTAGTGGCTAGCGGGGGGGGGCACCAAGAGACCCAGTACTTC. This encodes CASSVVASGGGHQETQYF. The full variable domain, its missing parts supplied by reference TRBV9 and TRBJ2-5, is DSGVTQTPKHLITATGQRVTLRCSPRSGDLSVYWYQQSLDQGLQFLIQYYNGEERAKGNILERFSAQQFPDLHSELNLSSLELGDSALYFCASSVVASGGGHQETQYFGPGTRLLVL.

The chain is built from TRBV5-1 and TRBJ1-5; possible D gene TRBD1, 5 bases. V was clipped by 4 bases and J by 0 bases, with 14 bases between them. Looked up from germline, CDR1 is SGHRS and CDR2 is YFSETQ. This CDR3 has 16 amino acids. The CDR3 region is CASSPQAGGSNQPQHF. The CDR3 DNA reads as TGCGCCAGCAGCCCGCAGGCGGGGGGTAGCAATCAGCCCCAGCATTTT.

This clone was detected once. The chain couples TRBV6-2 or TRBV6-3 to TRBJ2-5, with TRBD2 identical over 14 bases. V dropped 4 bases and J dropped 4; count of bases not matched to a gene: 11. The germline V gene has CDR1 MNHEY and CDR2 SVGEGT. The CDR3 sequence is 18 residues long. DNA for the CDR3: TGTGCCAGCAGTTTGGAGGGGACTAGCGGGGGATTGAGAGAGACCCAGTACTTC. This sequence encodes CASSLEGTSGGLRETQYF.

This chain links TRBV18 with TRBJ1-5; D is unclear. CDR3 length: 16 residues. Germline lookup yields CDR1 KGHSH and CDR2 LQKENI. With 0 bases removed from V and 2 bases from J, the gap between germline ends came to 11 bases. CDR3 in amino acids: CASSPPMAGGNQPQHF. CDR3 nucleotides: TGTGCCAGCTCACCACCGATGGCAGGCGGCAATCAGCCCCAGCATTTT.

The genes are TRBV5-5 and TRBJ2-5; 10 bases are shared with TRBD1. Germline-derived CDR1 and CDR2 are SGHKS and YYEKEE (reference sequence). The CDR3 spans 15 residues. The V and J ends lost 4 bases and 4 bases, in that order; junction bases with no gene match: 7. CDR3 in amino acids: CASSIVGQGRETQYF. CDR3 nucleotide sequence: TGTGCCAGCAGCATTGTGGGACAGGGGAGAGAGACCCAGTACTTC. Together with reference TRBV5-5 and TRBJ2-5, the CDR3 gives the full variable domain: DAGVTQSPTHLIKTRGQQVTLRCSPISGHKSVSWYQQVLGQGPQFIFQYYEKEERGRGNFPDRFSARQFPNYSSELNVNALLLGDSALYLCASSIVGQGRETQYFGPGTRLLVL.

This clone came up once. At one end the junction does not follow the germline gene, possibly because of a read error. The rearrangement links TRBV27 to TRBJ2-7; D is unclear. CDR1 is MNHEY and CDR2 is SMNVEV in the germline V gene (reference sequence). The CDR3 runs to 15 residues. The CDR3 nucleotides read TGTACCAGCAGTTTACAGTCGTGGAGTGGCTACGAGCAGTACTTC. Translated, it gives CTSSLQSWSGYEQYF.

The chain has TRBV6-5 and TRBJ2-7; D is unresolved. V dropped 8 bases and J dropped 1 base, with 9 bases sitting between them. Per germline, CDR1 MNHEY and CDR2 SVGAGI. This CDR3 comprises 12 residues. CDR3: CASRASSYEQYF. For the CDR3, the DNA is TGTGCCAGCCGAGCATCTTCCTACGAGCAGTACTTC.